Included here is one T cell receptor (beta chain) sequence, with context. Its specificity is not known. Repertoires were generated with immunoSEQ multiplex PCR, while TCRdb's copy carries only in-frame clones and drops some. The sample includes about 130,000 clones, roughly four fifths of them seen just once. The sample originates from a study of radiation and T cells in renal cell carcinoma. The overall study: Nephrectomy followed 15 Gy stereotactic body radiation by 4 weeks. The study, taken as a whole, reports: From baseline, blood top tumor clonotypes peaked at 2 weeks post-radiation.

Stated time point: blood 2 weeks post-SBRT. Treatment: 15 Gy SBRT to primary tumor, nephrectomy 4 weeks later. Serial blood draws occurred at baseline and 2 and 4 weeks post-SBRT. The tumor was a clear cell renal cell carcinoma. Per germline, CDR1 LNHNV and CDR2 YYDKDF (reference sequence). CDR3 size: 13 residues. The ends were cut back, 6 bases at V and 3 bases at J, with 10 bases in the middle. The TCR comes from a man aged 50 to 60 with renal cell carcinoma. Material: blood, obtained from a patient whose treatment included radiotherapy and nephrectomy. The chain couples TRBV15 to TRBJ2-3, with a weak D call TRBD2 (5 bases). CDR3 coding DNA: TGTGCCACCAGTCAGGACTGGACAGATACGCAGTATTTT. Translation gives CATSQDWTDTQYF.